The sequence of this T cell receptor (beta chain) was determined in a study of blood T cell repertoires in COVID-19. Original processing notes: How many nucleated cells were present was estimated from reference gene primer amplification. Sequencing used immunoSEQ multiplex PCR; TCRdb keeps in-frame clones, though not all of them. V, J and clone size reflect that table, while D and trimming were determined from the DNA. The table shows around 170,000 clones, with 65% to 90% occurring only once. Sequences were obtained from peripheral blood. This receptor was identified in a human donor in a cohort sampled during active COVID-19.

CDR3 region: CASSPGTGSNEKLFF. As DNA, the CDR3 is TGTGCCAGCAGCCCCGGAACAGGGTCTAATGAAAAACTGTTTTTT. V and J are TRBV9 and TRBJ1-4; tentatively, D is TRBD1 (6 bases). Germline V gives CDR1 SGDLS, CDR2 YYNGEE. The V end lost 4 bases, the J end lost 3 bases, and 13 bases lay between the germline ends. The CDR3 totals 15 residues. Together with reference TRBV9 and TRBJ1-4, the CDR3 gives the full variable domain: DSGVTQTPKHLITATGQRVTLRCSPRSGDLSVYWYQQSLDQGLQFLIQYYNGEERAKGNILERFSAQQFPDLHSELNLSSLELGDSALYFCASSPGTGSNEKLFFGSGTQLSVL.